This T cell receptor beta chain was identified in a study of blood T cells in healthy people across ages. Study-wide background: Template switching picked up about one barcoded beta molecule for each two T cells. Points from the study as a whole: Long-lived donors exceeded aged donors in naive CD4+ cells and diversity. The study lacked donor CMV status, which possibly confounded expanded clonotype changes.

Remarks on this clonotype: Its cognate antigen is unknown.

A second PCR of 7 to 11 cycles used a sample-barcoded 5' primer and a J-beta primer mix. The authors tagged each cDNA molecule using a template-switch adaptor with 12 random nucleotides. In TCRdb, the 5' RACE reads were re-called with MiXCR into one record per CDR3 protein. Of over 1,300,000 distinct CDR3 sequences listed, roughly 59% are singletons. The CDR3 totals 13 residues. Germline lookup yields CDR1 DFQATT and CDR2 SNEGSKA (reference sequence). Trimming removed 6 bases from V and 11 bases from J; junction bases left unmatched: 14. This TCR came from a man younger than 35 in good health. The J gene is TRBJ2-5, the V gene TRBV20-1, with 8 bases aligning to TRBD2. The specimen was blood. The DNA of the CDR3 is TGCAGTGCACCAAAAGCGGGAGTGAGAGAGCAGTACTTC. Its protein is CSAPKAGVREQYF.